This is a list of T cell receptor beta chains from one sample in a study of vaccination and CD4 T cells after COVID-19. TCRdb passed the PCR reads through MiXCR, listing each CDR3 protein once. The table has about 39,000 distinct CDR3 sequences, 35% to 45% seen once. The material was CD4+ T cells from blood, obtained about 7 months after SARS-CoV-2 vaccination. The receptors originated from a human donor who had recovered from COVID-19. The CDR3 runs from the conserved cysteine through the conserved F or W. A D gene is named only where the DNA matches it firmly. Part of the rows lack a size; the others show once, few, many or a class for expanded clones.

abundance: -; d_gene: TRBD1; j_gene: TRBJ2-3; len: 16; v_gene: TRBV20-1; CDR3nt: TGCAGTGCTAGAACACCGGGACAGAGGGGGACAGATACGCAGTATTTT; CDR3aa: CSARTPGQRGTDTQYF
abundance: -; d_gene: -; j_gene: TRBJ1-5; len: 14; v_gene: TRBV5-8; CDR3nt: TGTGCCAGCAGCTTCGAGCTGGGGTATCAGCCCCAGCATTTT; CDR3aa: CASSFELGYQPQHF
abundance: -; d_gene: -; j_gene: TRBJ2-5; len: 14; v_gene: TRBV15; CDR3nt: TGTGCCACCAGCAGAGAGAGGGCCGGAGAGACCCAGTACTTC; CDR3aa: CATSRERAGETQYF
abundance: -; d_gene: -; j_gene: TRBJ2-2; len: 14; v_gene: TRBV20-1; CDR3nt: TGCAGTGCTAGAGATTCCGGGTCGGCCGGGGAGCTGTTTTTT; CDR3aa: CSARDSGSAGELFF
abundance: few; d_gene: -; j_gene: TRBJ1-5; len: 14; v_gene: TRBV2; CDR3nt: TGTGCCAGCACCCCCGGGCAGAGCAATCAGCCCCAGCATTTT; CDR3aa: CASTPGQSNQPQHF
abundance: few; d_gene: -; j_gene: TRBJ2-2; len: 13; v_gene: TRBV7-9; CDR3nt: TGTGCCAGCAGCCCCACCCGGGACGGGGAGCTGTTTTTT; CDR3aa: CASSPTRDGELFF
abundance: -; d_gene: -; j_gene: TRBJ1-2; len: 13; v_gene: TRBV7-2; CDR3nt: TGTGCCAGCAGCTTATCGGGAGACTATGGCTACACCTTC; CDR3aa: CASSLSGDYGYTF
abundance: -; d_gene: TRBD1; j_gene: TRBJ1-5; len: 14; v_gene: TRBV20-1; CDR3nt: TGCAGTGCCCCCCGGACAGGGCTTAATCAGCCCCAGCATTTT; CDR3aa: CSAPRTGLNQPQHF
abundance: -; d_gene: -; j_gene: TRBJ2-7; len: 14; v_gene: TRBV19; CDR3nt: TGTGCCAGTAGTATCAGGGATCCCTCCTACGAGCAGTACTTC; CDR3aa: CASSIRDPSYEQYF
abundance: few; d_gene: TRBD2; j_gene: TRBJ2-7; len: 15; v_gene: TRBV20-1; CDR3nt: TGCAGTGCTAGAGACAGACTAGCGGGATTCTACGAGCAGTACTTC; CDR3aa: CSARDRLAGFYEQYF
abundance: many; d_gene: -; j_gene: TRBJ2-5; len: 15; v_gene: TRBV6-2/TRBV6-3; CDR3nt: TGTGCCAGCACCCCTGGGAGGCTTGGCTGGGAGACCCAGTACTTC; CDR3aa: CASTPGRLGWETQYF
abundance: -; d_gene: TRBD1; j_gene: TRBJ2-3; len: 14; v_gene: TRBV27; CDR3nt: TGTGCCAGCAGTATTAACAGGGGGCGGGATACGCAGTATTTT; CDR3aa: CASSINRGRDTQYF
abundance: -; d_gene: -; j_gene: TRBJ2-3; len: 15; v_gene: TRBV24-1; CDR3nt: TGTGCCACCAGTGATTTCGGGCAGGGCACAGATACGCAGTATTTT; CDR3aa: CATSDFGQGTDTQYF
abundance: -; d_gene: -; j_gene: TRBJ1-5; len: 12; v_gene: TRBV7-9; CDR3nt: TGTGCCAGCAGCTTAGCTGATCAGCCCCAGCATTTT; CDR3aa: CASSLADQPQHF
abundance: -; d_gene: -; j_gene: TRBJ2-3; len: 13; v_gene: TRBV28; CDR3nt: TGTGCCACCACGGACCGGCGGGGAGATACGCAGTATTTT; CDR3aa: CATTDRRGDTQYF
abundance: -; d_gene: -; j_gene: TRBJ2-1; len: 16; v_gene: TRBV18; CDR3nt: TGTGCCAGCTCACCCAAGACAGACATCTCCTACAATGAGCAGTTCTTC; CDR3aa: CASSPKTDISYNEQFF
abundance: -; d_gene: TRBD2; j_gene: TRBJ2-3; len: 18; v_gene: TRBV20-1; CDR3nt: TGCAGTGCTAGAGGGGGACTAGCGGGAGCGTCAAGCACAGATACGCAGTATTTT; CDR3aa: CSARGGLAGASSTDTQYF
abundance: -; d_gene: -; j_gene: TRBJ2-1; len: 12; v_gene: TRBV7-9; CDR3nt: TGTGCCAGCAGCCTGAGTACAGGCGAGCAGTTCTTC; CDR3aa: CASSLSTGEQFF
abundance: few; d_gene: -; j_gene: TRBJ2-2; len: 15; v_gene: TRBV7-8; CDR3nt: TGTGCCAGCAGCTTAAGGTGGGACAACACCGGGGAGCTGTTTTTT; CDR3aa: CASSLRWDNTGELFF
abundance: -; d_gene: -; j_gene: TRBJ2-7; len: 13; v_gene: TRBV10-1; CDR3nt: TGCGCCAGCAGTGGGCAAGGAGCTCACGAGCAGTACTTC; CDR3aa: CASSGQGAHEQYF
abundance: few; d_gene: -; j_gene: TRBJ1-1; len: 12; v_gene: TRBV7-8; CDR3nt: TGTGCCAGCAGCATTTACGGCGTTGAAGCTTTCTTT; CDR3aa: CASSIYGVEAFF
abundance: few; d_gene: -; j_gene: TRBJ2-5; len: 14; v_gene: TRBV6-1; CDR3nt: TGTGCCAGCAGTGCCGAGGGGAGCCAAGAGACCCAGTACTTC; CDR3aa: CASSAEGSQETQYF
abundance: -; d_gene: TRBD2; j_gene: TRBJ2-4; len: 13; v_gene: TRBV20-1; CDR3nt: TGCAGTGGTGGGAGGGGTGACGGAAACATTCAGTACTTC; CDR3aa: CSGGRGDGNIQYF
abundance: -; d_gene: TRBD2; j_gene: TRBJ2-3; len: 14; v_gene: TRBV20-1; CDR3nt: TGCAGTGCCAGAGCGGGAGGGTACACAGATGCGCAGTATTTT; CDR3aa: CSARAGGYTDAQYF
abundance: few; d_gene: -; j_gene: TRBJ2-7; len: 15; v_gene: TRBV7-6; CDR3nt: TGTGCCAGCAGCACCTCGGACGGGACCTGGTACGAGCAGTACTTC; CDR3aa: CASSTSDGTWYEQYF
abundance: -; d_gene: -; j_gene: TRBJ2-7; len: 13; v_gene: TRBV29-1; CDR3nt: TGCAGCGCCTCGGGAGCAGGGACCTACGAGCAGTACTTC; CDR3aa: CSASGAGTYEQYF
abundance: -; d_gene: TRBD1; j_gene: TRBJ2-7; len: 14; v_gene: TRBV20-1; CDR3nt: TGCAGTGCAAACCCGGGACAGGGGGCATACGAGCAGTACTTC; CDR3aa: CSANPGQGAYEQYF
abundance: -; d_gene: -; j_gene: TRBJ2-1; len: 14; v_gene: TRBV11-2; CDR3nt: TGTGCCAGCAGCTTAGACTCCCCGAACAATGAGCAGTTCTTC; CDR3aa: CASSLDSPNNEQFF
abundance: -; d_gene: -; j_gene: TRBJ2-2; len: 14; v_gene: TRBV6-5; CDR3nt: TGTGCCAGCAGTTCGCATGACGCAGCCGGGGAGCTGTTTTTT; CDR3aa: CASSSHDAAGELFF
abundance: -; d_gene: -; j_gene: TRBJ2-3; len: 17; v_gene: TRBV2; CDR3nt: TGTGCCAGCAGTGAAGCGCGTGGGGGGACCCGGACAGATACGCAGTATTTT; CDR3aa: CASSEARGGTRTDTQYF
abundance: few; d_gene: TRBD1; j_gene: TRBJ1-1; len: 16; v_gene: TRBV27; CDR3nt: TGTGCCAGCAGTTTTTGGGTGAGGACAGGCCCTGGTGAAGCTTTCTTT; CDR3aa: CASSFWVRTGPGEAFF
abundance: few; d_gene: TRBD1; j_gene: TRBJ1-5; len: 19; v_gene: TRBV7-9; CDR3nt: TGTGCCCGGGAGGGGAGCGGGACAGGGGAACTTAATGGCAATCAGCCCCAGCATTTT; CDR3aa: CAREGSGTGELNGNQPQHF
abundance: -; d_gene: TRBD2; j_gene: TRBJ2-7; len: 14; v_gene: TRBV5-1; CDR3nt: TGCGCCAGCAGCCCGGACCGGGGGGGCTACGAGCAGTACTTC; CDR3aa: CASSPDRGGYEQYF
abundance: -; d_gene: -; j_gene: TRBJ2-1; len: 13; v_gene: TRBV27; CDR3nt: TGTGCCAGCAGTTTAGGGGTCAACAATGAGCAGTTCTTC; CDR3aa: CASSLGVNNEQFF
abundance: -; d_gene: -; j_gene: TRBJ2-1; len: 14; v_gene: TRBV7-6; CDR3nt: TGTGCCAGCAGCTTAGAGGTAGAAAGCGATGAGCAGTTCTTC; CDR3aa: CASSLEVESDEQFF
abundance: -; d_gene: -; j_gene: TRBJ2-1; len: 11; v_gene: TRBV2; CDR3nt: TGTGCCACAGGATTCTACAATGAGCAGTTCTTC; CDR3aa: CATGFYNEQFF
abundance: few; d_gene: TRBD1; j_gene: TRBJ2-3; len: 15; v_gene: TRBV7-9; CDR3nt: TGTGCCAGCAGCCTAGGGACAGCCGACACAGATACGCAGTATTTT; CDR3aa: CASSLGTADTDTQYF
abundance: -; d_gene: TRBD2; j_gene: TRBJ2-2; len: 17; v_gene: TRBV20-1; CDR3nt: TGCAGTGCGAGAACCCGAGCGGGAGTTTGGTCAAACGGGGAGCTGTTTTTT; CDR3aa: CSARTRAGVWSNGELFF
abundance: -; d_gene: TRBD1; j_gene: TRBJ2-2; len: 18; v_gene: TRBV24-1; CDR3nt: TGTGCCACCAGAGCTACACGCCTGGACAGGGACGACACCGGGGAGCTGTTTTTT; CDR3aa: CATRATRLDRDDTGELFF
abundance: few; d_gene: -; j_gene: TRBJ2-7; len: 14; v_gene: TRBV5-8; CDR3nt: TGTGCCAGCAGCACCAGGACAGCATCCTACGAGCAGTACTTC; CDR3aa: CASSTRTASYEQYF
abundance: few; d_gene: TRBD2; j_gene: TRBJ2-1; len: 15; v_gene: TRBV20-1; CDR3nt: TGCAGTGCTAGAGAAGGGACTAGCGGGAACAATGAGCAGTTCTTC; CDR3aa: CSAREGTSGNNEQFF
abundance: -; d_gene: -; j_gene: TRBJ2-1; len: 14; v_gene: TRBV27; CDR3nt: TGTGCCAGCAGTTTTCTGGGGAGTGGGAATGAGCAGTTCTTC; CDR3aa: CASSFLGSGNEQFF
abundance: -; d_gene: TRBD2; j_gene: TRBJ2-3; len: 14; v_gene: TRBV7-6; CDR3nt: TGTGCCAGCAGCTTTAGCGGGGGCGCTGATACGCAGTATTTT; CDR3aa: CASSFSGGADTQYF
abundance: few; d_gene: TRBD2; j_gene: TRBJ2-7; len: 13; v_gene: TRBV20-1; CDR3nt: TGCAGTGCTAGCGGGAGGGCAGGCAACGAGCAGTACTTC; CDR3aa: CSASGRAGNEQYF
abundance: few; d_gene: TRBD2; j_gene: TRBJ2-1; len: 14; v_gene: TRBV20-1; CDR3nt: TGCAGTGCTAGAGGACTAGCGGACTACAATGAGCAGTTCTTC; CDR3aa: CSARGLADYNEQFF